The 5 T cell receptor beta chains below were found in one sample sequenced in a study of pediatric ulcerative colitis. Sequenced by immunoSEQ multiplex PCR; TCRdb stores in-frame clones only, minus some. The repertoire holds some 37,000 clones, with 55% to 85% as singletons. The rectum was sampled with one to two pinch biopsies at colonoscopy. The specimen sequenced was gut tissue. The receptors were gathered from a boy younger than 18 with moderate ulcerative colitis.

V is TRBV18 and J is TRBJ2-2; D is undetermined. The CDR3 runs to 13 residues. Trimming removed 2 bases from V and 4 bases from J, with 5 bases in between. Germline CDR1 KGHSH, CDR2 LQKENI. Here the CDR3 DNA reads TGTGCCAGCTCACCAGGAGCCACCGGGGAGCTGTTTTTT. It yields the protein CASSPGATGELFF.

V is TRBV10-3 and J is TRBJ2-3, with 13 bases aligning to TRBD2. Germline loops: CDR1 ENHRY, CDR2 SYGVKD. Unmatched junction bases numbered 14, after V lost 10 bases and J lost 1 base. CDR3 length equals 18 residues. CDR3 loop: CATQLAGGGVSRTDTQYF. The CDR3 DNA is TGTGCCACCCAACTAGCGGGAGGGGGAGTGTCCCGCACAGATACGCAGTATTTT.

The chain carries TRBV29-1 and TRBJ1-2; possible D gene TRBD1, 6 bases. This CDR3 spans 15 amino acids. V lost 2 bases, J lost 0 bases, and 13 bases lay in between. CDR1 is SQVTM, CDR2 ANQGSEA, per germline. CDR3 sequence (DNA): TGCAGCGTTGAATTCTGGGGGCGGACTAACTATGGCTACACCTTC. Protein sequence: CSVEFWGRTNYGYTF. Filled out from reference TRBV29-1 and TRBJ1-2, the complete variable domain reads SAVISQKPSRDICQRGTSLTIQCQVDSQVTMMFWYRQQPGQSLTLIATANQGSEATYESGFVIDKFPISRPNLTFSTLTVSNMSPEDSSIYLCSVEFWGRTNYGYTFGSGTRLTVV.

This clone was detected once. V and J are TRBV30 and TRBJ1-6; D not resolved. CDR3 length: 12 residues. Germline CDR1 GTSNPN, CDR2 SVGIG (reference sequence). Between the trimmed V and J ends, which lost 4 bases and 13 bases, there was a span of 14 bases. The CDR3 here is CAWTRLMGPLHF. The CDR3 DNA follows: TGTGCCTGGACCCGGCTTATGGGGCCCCTCCACTTT.

V gene TRBV25-1 combines with J gene TRBJ2-7, with D perhaps TRBD1 (5 bases). V was cut by 3 bases and J by 2 bases, with 17 bases left in between. CDR3 length: 16 amino acids. Germline V gene data show CDR1 as MGHDK and CDR2 as SYGVNS. This CDR3 is CASSDARTSIAYEQYF. The CDR3 region has the DNA TGTGCCAGCAGTGACGCGCGGACATCCATAGCCTACGAGCAGTACTTC.